These 32 T cell receptor beta chains came from one sample sequenced in a study of blood T cell repertoires in COVID-19. Generated by immunoSEQ multiplex PCR, the TCRdb table keeps only in-frame clones and is missing some. The profile shows fewer than 300,000 clones, over 75% of them singletons. The sample taken for sequencing was PBMCs or T cells enriched from blood (not recorded which). These receptors were collected from a woman aged 25 to 39 who had recovered from COVID-19.

The rearrangement joins TRBV29-1 to TRBJ1-1; 7 bases match TRBD1. V trimming: 0 bases; J trimming: 4 bases; junction bases outside the gene matches: 5. Germline lookup yields CDR1 SQVTM and CDR2 ANQGSEA. The CDR3 is 14 amino acids. This CDR3 is CSVEDPRGTTEAFF. The CDR3, as DNA: TGCAGCGTTGAAGATCCCAGGGGGACCACTGAAGCTTTCTTT.

This sequence joins TRBV12-5 and TRBJ1-1, with D unclear. The germline CDR1 and CDR2 sequences are LGHNT and FRNRAP. The CDR3 contains 13 residues. V lost 3 bases to trimming and J lost 7 bases, with 12 bases between them. The CDR3 nucleotides are TGTGCTAGTGGTTTAGCCGGTGTGGTTGAAGCTTTCTTT. This translates into CASGLAGVVEAFF.

The CDR3 here is CASSPSPLAGGTSDTQYF. Written as DNA, the CDR3 is TGTGCCAGCAGCCCCTCCCCACTAGCGGGGGGGACTTCAGATACGCAGTATTTT. The J gene is TRBJ2-3, the V gene TRBV11-2; 13 bases align to TRBD2. V lost 5 bases and J lost 4; bases outside the gene matches: 12. This CDR3 is 18 amino acids long. Germline CDR1 reads SGHAT; CDR2 reads FQNNGV.

This clone has more than one count but fewer than ten. This sequence joins TRBV4-1 and TRBJ1-1, with D possibly TRBD1 on 5 matching bases. The CDR3 runs 17 residues. The V end lost 0 bases, the J end lost 5 bases, and 19 bases lay between the germline ends. The germline V gene has CDR1 MGHRA and CDR2 YSYEKL. DNA for the CDR3: TGCGCCAGCAGCCAAGATACACAGGCGGCCCGGGGGACTGAAGCTTTCTTT. Translated, it gives CASSQDTQAARGTEAFF.

The genes are TRBV29-1 and TRBJ1-1; unclear D gene. Looked up from germline, CDR1 is SQVTM and CDR2 is ANQGSEA. Trimming left V 7 bases short and J 1 base short, with 7 bases between. The CDR3 loop spans 11 amino acids. In DNA, the CDR3 is TGCAGCGGGAGAGAGAACACTGAAGCTTTCTTT. Translating it yields CSGRENTEAFF. Together with reference TRBV29-1 and TRBJ1-1, the CDR3 gives the full variable domain: SAVISQKPSRDICQRGTSLTIQCQVDSQVTMMFWYRQQPGQSLTLIATANQGSEATYESGFVIDKFPISRPNLTFSTLTVSNMSPEDSSIYLCSGRENTEAFFGQGTRLTVV.

This chain uses TRBV4-1 with TRBJ1-1, with 10 positions matching TRBD1. Germline V gene sequence: CDR1 MGHRA, CDR2 YSYEKL. V shed 4 bases, J shed 5 bases, and the junction held 13 bases outside the gene matches. The CDR3 loop spans 17 amino acids. The CDR3 region has the DNA TGCGCCAGCAGCCCGATCCCGGGACAGGGGATGGGTACTGAAGCTTTCTTT. Its translation is CASSPIPGQGMGTEAFF.

About this clone itself: Germline and junction disagree at one end, which may indicate a read error. The rearrangement links TRBV6-1 to TRBJ2-4; 9 bases match TRBD1. The CDR3 covers 17 residues. In germline, CDR1 is MNHNS, CDR2 SASEGT. The DNA of the CDR3 is TGTGCCAGCAGTCAAGCTCTCATGACAGGGGGTGGGGACATTCAGTACTTC. It is translated as CASSQALMTGGGDIQYF.

The chain links TRBV5-1 to TRBJ2-2; TRBD2 matches at 14 bases. The CDR3 consists of 18 residues. Germline CDR1 reads SGHRS; CDR2 reads YFSETQ. Losses at the gene ends were 4 bases for V and 4 bases for J; bases not matched to a gene: 9. In DNA, the CDR3 is TGCGCCAGCAGCCCACCGACTAGCGGGAGGGCCGGCACCGGGGAGCTGTTTTTT. This codes for CASSPPTSGRAGTGELFF. The variable domain in full, completed from reference TRBV5-1 and TRBJ2-2, reads KAGVTQTPRYLIKTRGQQVTLSCSPISGHRSVSWYQQTPGQGLQFLFEYFSETQRNKGNFPGRFSGRQFSNSRSEMNVSTLELGDSALYLCASSPPTSGRAGTGELFFGEGSRLTVL.

The chain uses TRBV12-3 or TRBV12-4 and TRBJ1-5; D remains unclear. This CDR3 region has 12 residues. V was shortened by 5 bases and J by 6 bases, with 8 bases between the two germline ends. CDR3 DNA: TGTGCCAGCAGTAGTCAGCGTCAGCCCCAGCATTTT. Translated, it gives CASSSQRQPQHF.

The genes are TRBV7-8 and TRBJ1-1; the D gene is possibly TRBD1 (5 bases). CDR3 size: 13 residues. Germline loops: CDR1 SGHVS, CDR2 FQNEAQ. V lost 4 bases and J 7 bases, leaving 13 bases between the germline ends. CDR3 sequence reads: CASSSPGVIEAFF. The CDR3 bases are TGTGCCAGCAGCTCCCCGGGGGTCATTGAAGCTTTCTTT. The whole variable domain, remainder taken from reference TRBV7-8 and TRBJ1-1, is GAGVSQSPRYKVAKRGQDVALRCDPISGHVSLFWYQQALGQGPEFLTYFQNEAQLDKSGLPSDRFFAERPEGSVSTLKIQRTQQEDSAVYLCASSSPGVIEAFFGQGTRLTVV.

The V call is TRBV7-9, the J call TRBJ1-3, with 8 bases that match TRBD1. Per germline, CDR1 SEHNR and CDR2 FQNEAQ (reference sequence). The CDR3 contains 17 residues. Germline trimming cut 4 bases from V and 4 bases from J; bases unmatched to any gene: 12. CDR3 nucleotides: TGTGCCAGCAGCTCCCCAGAGCCAGGGGGCGCGGGAAACACCATATATTTT. Translation gives CASSSPEPGGAGNTIYF.

The CDR3 reads CASSDSHSNQPQHF. As DNA, the CDR3 is TGTGCCAGCAGTGACAGTCATAGCAATCAGCCCCAGCATTTT. The rearrangement joins TRBV2 to TRBJ1-5; D is unclear. CDR1 is SNHLY, CDR2 FYNNEI, per germline. CDR3 size: 14 residues. The V end was cut by 3 bases, the J end by 0 bases, with 6 bases between.

This chain joins TRBV28 and TRBJ2-5, with D possibly being TRBD2 (7 bases). The CDR3 length is 14 residues. The germline CDR1 and CDR2 sequences are MDHEN and SYDVKM. V dropped 4 bases and J dropped 5 bases, with 14 bases sitting between them. The CDR3 DNA is TGTGCCAGCAGTTGGGGGGCCGGGGGGGAGACCCAGTACTTC. Its protein is CASSWGAGGETQYF.

The rearrangement uses TRBV13 and TRBJ1-5; D gene uncertain. The germline CDR1 and CDR2 sequences are PRHDT and FYEKMQ (reference sequence). This CDR3 region has 13 residues. V lost 3 bases, J lost 8 bases, and 11 bases lay in between. CDR3 sequence (DNA): TGTGCCAGCAGCTTCGGGCCCGGGGAGCCCCAGCATTTT. Residues: CASSFGPGEPQHF.

A few counts support this clone. This chain links TRBV19 with TRBJ1-2; 8 bases align to TRBD1. V shed 2 bases and J 3 bases; nucleotides not matched to a gene: 2. In germline, CDR1 is LNHDA, CDR2 SQIVND (reference sequence). The CDR3 length is 14 residues. The CDR3 sequence: CASSITGQDYGYTF. As DNA, the CDR3 is TGTGCCAGTAGTATAACGGGACAGGACTATGGCTACACCTTC.

This chain links TRBV12-3 or TRBV12-4 with TRBJ1-5; 7 bases are shared with TRBD1. J gave up 6 bases and V 8 bases, and 7 bases lay outside the gene matches. The CDR3 sequence is 13 residues long. CDR3: CASGHQGGQPQHF. The CDR3 coding sequence is TGTGCCAGCGGCCATCAGGGGGGTCAGCCCCAGCATTTT.

The chain joins TRBV7-3 to TRBJ1-6, with 9 bases identical to TRBD1. This CDR3 has 15 amino acids. Germline V CDR1 and CDR2: SGHTA, FQGTGA. V lost 2 bases and J lost 5; bases outside the gene matches: 1. As DNA, the CDR3 is TGTGCCAGCAGCTTACGGACAGGGGATAATTCACCCCTCCACTTT. It codes for CASSLRTGDNSPLHF.

The chain recombines TRBV27 with TRBJ1-2; no clear D. Looked up from germline, CDR1 is MNHEY and CDR2 is SMNVEV (reference sequence). Trimming stripped 8 bases from V and 4 bases from J, with 14 bases between. The CDR3 sequence is 13 residues long. CDR3 bases: TGTGCCAGCTCGGCGTCCGGGAGCTATGGCTACACCTTC. This translates into CASSASGSYGYTF.

This rearrangement joins TRBV27 to TRBJ1-6; D is uncertain. The CDR3 is made up of 14 amino acids. V dropped 5 bases and J dropped 2 bases, with 7 bases sitting between them. From germline, CDR1 is MNHEY and CDR2 SMNVEV (reference sequence). CDR3 in amino acids: CASSQDAYNSPLHF. CDR3 coding DNA: TGTGCCAGCAGTCAGGATGCCTATAATTCACCCCTCCACTTT.

This clone was picked up a small number of times. The chain carries TRBV9 and TRBJ1-2; 7 bases map to TRBD1. This CDR3 comprises 14 residues. V was pared by 3 bases and J by 5 bases, with 7 bases of the junction left unmatched. The germline CDR1 and CDR2 sequences are SGDLS and YYNGEE. CDR3 region: CASSGTGVGYGYTF. The CDR3 DNA reads TGTGCCAGCAGCGGAACAGGGGTTGGTTATGGCTACACCTTC.

This clone was counted once. The V gene is TRBV4-2, the J gene TRBJ2-3, with D possibly TRBD2 on 5 matching bases. In germline, CDR1 is LGHNA, CDR2 YNFKEQ. Trimming took 0 bases from V and 4 from J, leaving 5 bases between them. The length of the CDR3 is 13 residues. The CDR3 loop is CASSQERADTQYF. The CDR3 DNA reads as TGTGCCAGCAGCCAAGAGAGGGCAGATACGCAGTATTTT.

The CDR3 nucleotides are TGCGCCAGCAGATCACAGGTGAACACTGAAGCTTTCTTT. Protein sequence: CASRSQVNTEAFF. This rearrangement joins TRBV10-2 to TRBJ1-1; possibly TRBD1 for D (5 bases). The CDR3 runs to 13 residues. Trimming took off 6 bases at V and 0 bases at J, with 8 bases between the two ends. Germline V gene lookup returns CDR1 WSHSY and CDR2 SAAADI.

V and J are TRBV18 and TRBJ1-2; unclear D gene. The germline V gene has CDR1 KGHSH and CDR2 LQKENI. The CDR3 has 13 residues. V shed 1 base and J shed 4 bases, with 7 bases lying between them. Here the CDR3 DNA reads TGTGCCAGCTCACCACAATCCGGCTATGGCTACACCTTC. Translating it yields CASSPQSGYGYTF. The full variable domain, its missing parts supplied by reference TRBV18 and TRBJ1-2, is NAGVMQNPRHLVRRRGQEARLRCSPMKGHSHVYWYRQLPEEGLKFMVYLQKENIIDESGMPKERFSAEFPKEGPSILRIQQVVRGDSAAYFCASSPQSGYGYTFGSGTRLTVV.

The rearrangement joins TRBV4-1 to TRBJ2-1; 13 nucleotides match TRBD2. V was clipped by 4 bases and J by 8 bases; unmatched bases: 14. In germline, CDR1 is MGHRA, CDR2 YSYEKL. The CDR3 sequence is 18 residues long. The CDR3 DNA sequence: TGCGCCAGCAGCCGAGGACTAGCGGGGGTCCTAGCTAAGGATGAGCAGTTCTTC. This codes for CASSRGLAGVLAKDEQFF.

The rearrangement uses TRBV5-1 and TRBJ2-3, with 9 bases identical to TRBD1. Germline V lookup: CDR1 SGHRS, CDR2 YFSETQ. With V trimmed by 5 bases and J by 1 base, 17 bases remained unmatched. This CDR3 is built from 19 residues. In DNA, the CDR3 is TGCGCCAGCAGTCCTGGGACCGGGACAGGGCTCGTGGGCACAGATACGCAGTATTTT. Amino acid sequence: CASSPGTGTGLVGTDTQYF.

The chain couples TRBV2 to TRBJ1-1; 8 bases are a match to TRBD1. The CDR3 loop spans 14 amino acids. V shed 6 bases and J 6 bases; nucleotides not matched to a gene: 9. Germline CDR1 is SNHLY and CDR2 is FYNNEI. CDR3 nucleotides: TGTGCCAGCAGGGAAACCAGGGGGCTGGCTGAAGCTTTCTTT. Translating it yields CASRETRGLAEAFF.

The V call is TRBV2, the J call TRBJ1-2; D is ambiguous. The germline V gene has CDR1 SNHLY and CDR2 FYNNEI. The CDR3 contains 13 residues. The germline V and J ends were trimmed by 3 bases and 2 bases, with 7 bases remaining between them. The CDR3 DNA follows: TGTGCCAGCAGTGACGTGAGGAACTATGGCTACACCTTC. Protein sequence: CASSDVRNYGYTF.

This rearrangement joins TRBV18 to TRBJ1-1; maybe TRBD1 (6 bases). Germline CDR1 reads KGHSH; CDR2 reads LQKENI. V lost 2 bases to trimming and J lost 1 base, with 11 bases between them. The CDR3 contains 15 residues. CDR3: CASSPTGQPNTEAFF. The CDR3, as DNA: TGTGCCAGCTCACCAACCGGACAGCCGAACACTGAAGCTTTCTTT.

The chain joins TRBV27 to TRBJ2-7, with a possible D match to TRBD2 (5 bases). This CDR3 spans 17 amino acids. The V and J ends lost 3 bases and 2 bases respectively, with 20 bases between them. Germline V lookup: CDR1 MNHEY, CDR2 SMNVEV (reference sequence). CDR3 protein: CASSFRITRANTYEQYF. CDR3 DNA: TGTGCCAGCAGTTTCCGAATTACGAGGGCGAACACCTACGAGCAGTACTTC.

The rearrangement joins TRBV3-1 (or the pseudogene TRBV3-2) to TRBJ2-1; D ambiguous. Germline V gives CDR1 LGHDT, CDR2 YNNKEL (reference sequence). The V gene lost 4 bases and the J gene lost 0 bases, with 13 bases spanning the gap. This CDR3 comprises 16 residues. CDR3 DNA sequence: TGTGCCAGCAGCCGATCGACTGGCAGCTCCTACAATGAGCAGTTCTTC. As protein: CASSRSTGSSYNEQFF.

The rearrangement joins TRBV11-3 to TRBJ1-3; no clear D. In germline, CDR1 is SGHNT, CDR2 YENEEA. The V gene lost 3 bases and the J gene lost 4 bases, with 13 bases spanning the gap. This CDR3 is 15 amino acids long. The CDR3 sequence is CASSFRRRAGNTIYF. The CDR3 nucleotides are TGTGCCAGCAGCTTTAGGCGGCGCGCGGGAAACACCATATATTTT.

This chain uses TRBV10-2 with TRBJ2-3; D is ambiguous. The CDR3 has 17 residues. With 4 bases removed from V and 6 bases from J, the gap between germline ends came to 23 bases. Germline V gene sequence: CDR1 WSHSY, CDR2 SAAADI. Here the CDR3 reads CASSVSSTGGQRDTQYF. CDR3 DNA: TGCGCCAGCAGTGTTTCCTCGACTGGCGGCCAACGGGATACGCAGTATTTT.